These T cell receptor beta chains were read from a single sample in a study of cytomegalovirus exposure and HLA in healthy donors. Here immunoSEQ multiplex PCR was the method, and the copy in TCRdb shows in-frame clones only, minus some. The sample contains under 300,000 clones, around 86% of which appear only once. Sequencing input: PBMCs. The receptors stem from a woman in her 30s in good health and CMV-seropositive. Both conserved end residues are part of each CDR3. The D gene is left open where the match is weak. Size values are once, few and many counts, or a class for expanded clones, and some rows have none.

v_call	j_call	clone_size	d_call	cdr3_nt	cdr3_aa
TRBV10-3	TRBJ2-7	NA	TRBD1	TGTGCCATCAGTGAGATCACCGGGACAGGGGAGCGCGAGCAGTACTTC	CAISEITGTGEREQYF
TRBV5-1	TRBJ1-1	NA	TRBD1	TGCGCCAGCAGCTGGGGGAATTTTGACAGGGCGGACACTGAAGCTTTCTTT	CASSWGNFDRADTEAFF
TRBV27	TRBJ2-7	NA	TRBD2	TGTGCCAGCAGCTCCATTGTAGCGGGAGCACCCTACGAGCAGTACTTC	CASSSIVAGAPYEQYF
TRBV7-5	TRBJ2-1	NA	NA	TGTGTCAGAAGCCCTCCCACGGGAGCTCCCAATGAGCAGTTCTTC	CVRSPPTGAPNEQFF
TRBV19	TRBJ2-1	NA	TRBD2	TGTGCCAGCGCCCGACTAGCGGGAGGGTCAAGGAATGAGCAGTTCTTC	CASARLAGGSRNEQFF
TRBV18	TRBJ2-7	NA	TRBD2	TGTGCCAGCTCACCAAATCTACTAGCGGGAGGAACCTACGAGCAGTACTTC	CASSPNLLAGGTYEQYF
TRBV27	TRBJ2-1	NA	NA	TGTGCCAGCAGTCTCGAGGCAGGGGTCCTCAATGAGCAGTTCTTC	CASSLEAGVLNEQFF
TRBV10-3	TRBJ2-7	NA	TRBD1	TGTGCCATCAGTGAGGGGACAGGGGTTTCCGAGCAGTACTTC	CAISEGTGVSEQYF
TRBV10-2	TRBJ2-5	once	TRBD2	TGCGCCATCTCCGTTTCGGGACTACCAGCAACCCAGTACTTC	CAISVSGLPATQYF
TRBV13	TRBJ2-7	NA	TRBD2	TGTGCCAGCAGCTACCTAGCGGGGAGCTCCTACGAGCAGTACTTC	CASSYLAGSSYEQYF
TRBV18	TRBJ2-7	NA	TRBD2	TGTGCCAGCTCAAGGAGCGGGAGCAGCTCCTACGAGCAGTACTTC	CASSRSGSSSYEQYF
TRBV9	TRBJ2-1	NA	TRBD2	TGTGCCAGCAGCGTTAGCGGGGGGACCTACAATGAGCAGTTCTTC	CASSVSGGTYNEQFF
TRBV27	TRBJ1-1	NA	NA	TGTGCCAGCAGTTTTAGGGGATCGCGCACTGAAGCTTTCTTT	CASSFRGSRTEAFF
TRBV7-2	TRBJ2-7	once	TRBD1	TGTGCCAGCAGCTCCGGGACAGGCTACGAGCAGTACTTC	CASSSGTGYEQYF
TRBV19	TRBJ1-5	NA	NA	TGTGCCAGTAGTATGCGGGGGGACTATAGCAATCAGCCCCAGCATTTT	CASSMRGDYSNQPQHF
TRBV5-4	TRBJ2-3	few	NA	TGTGCCAGCAGCTTGGATCCTAATACGCAGTATTTT	CASSLDPNTQYF
TRBV4-1	TRBJ2-3	NA	NA	TGCGCCAGCAGCCAAAGTTTAACTAGCACAGATACGCAGTATTTT	CASSQSLTSTDTQYF
TRBV5-6	TRBJ2-7	NA	TRBD2	TGTGCCAGTTTCAGCGGCACTAGCGGGATCTACGAGCAGTACTTC	CASFSGTSGIYEQYF
TRBV10-2	TRBJ2-1	NA	TRBD2	TGCGCCAGCAGTGATTTCGGACTAGTCGATGAGCAGTTCTTC	CASSDFGLVDEQFF
TRBV27	TRBJ2-1	NA	TRBD2	TGTGCCAGCAGTTTTTTGACTAGCGGGAGAAATGAGCAGTTCTTC	CASSFLTSGRNEQFF
TRBV7-9	TRBJ2-1	few	TRBD1	TGTGCCAGCAGCTTTGCGGGACAGGGGCAGGAGCAGTTCTTC	CASSFAGQGQEQFF
TRBV30	TRBJ2-4	NA	TRBD1	TGTGCCTGGGAGACAGGGTATGGCAAAAACATTCAGTACTTC	CAWETGYGKNIQYF
TRBV19	TRBJ2-7	NA	TRBD1	TGTGCCAGTAGCCTGCGGACAGGGGGGACCTACGAGCAGTACTTC	CASSLRTGGTYEQYF
TRBV5-1	TRBJ2-7	NA	TRBD2	TGCGCCAGCAGCTTTCGGACTAGCGGGAGCTCCTACGAGCAGTACTTC	CASSFRTSGSSYEQYF
TRBV19	TRBJ1-2	few	NA	TGTGCCAGTAGGACGTGGACAAGCTATGGCTACACCTTC	CASRTWTSYGYTF
TRBV2	TRBJ1-2	few	TRBD1	TGTGCCAGTGGACAGGGGAGAGCGGATGGCTACACCTTC	CASGQGRADGYTF
TRBV30	TRBJ1-4	NA	NA	TGTGCTTCGGACAGAGGAGGCTTGGGACTGTTTTTT	CASDRGGLGLFF
TRBV30	TRBJ2-7	NA	NA	TGTGCCTGGAGTCTAGTCCCCCACAACTACGAGCAGTACTTC	CAWSLVPHNYEQYF
TRBV5-1	TRBJ1-1	NA	NA	TGCGCCAGCAGCTTGGACGCCAGGCACCTGAACACTGAAGCTTTCTTT	CASSLDARHLNTEAFF
TRBV28	TRBJ1-2	NA	TRBD1	TGTGCCAGCAGGGGACAGAACTATGGCTACACCTTC	CASRGQNYGYTF
TRBV27	TRBJ2-7	NA	NA	TGTGCCAGCAGCAAGGGGGAGGGATGGGACCAGAACTACGAGCAGTACTTC	CASSKGEGWDQNYEQYF
TRBV27	TRBJ2-7	NA	NA	TGTGCCAGCAGTTTATCGATGGGTGGAGGCTACGAGCAGTACTTC	CASSLSMGGGYEQYF
TRBV5-4	TRBJ1-2	once	NA	TGTGCCAGCAGTTTCGACAATAACTATGGCTACACCTTC	CASSFDNNYGYTF
TRBV28	TRBJ2-7	NA	NA	TGTGCCAGCAGACTCAATCTACCAGGGGACGAGCAGTACTTC	CASRLNLPGDEQYF
TRBV5-6	TRBJ2-7	NA	NA	TGTGCCAGCAGCCAGGGGGGTTACGAGCAGTACTTC	CASSQGGYEQYF
TRBV7-9	TRBJ2-1	NA	TRBD2	TGTGCCAGCAGCTTAGAAGCACTGGGACTAGCGGGAGGGGGAGAGCAGTTCTTC	CASSLEALGLAGGGEQFF
TRBV7-9	TRBJ2-1	NA	NA	TGTGCCAGCAGTCCCCCCCGGCAGGCCGAGCAGTTCTTC	CASSPPRQAEQFF
TRBV6-6	TRBJ2-7	NA	NA	TGTGCCAGCAGTAGGGGCTACGAGCAGTACTTC	CASSRGYEQYF
TRBV7-2	TRBJ1-5	NA	NA	TGTGCCAGCAGCTTGCCCGCAGTTAGCAATCAGCCCCAGCATTTT	CASSLPAVSNQPQHF
TRBV15	TRBJ2-3	NA	NA	TGTGCCACCAGCAGCCCGGGAAGAGGCACAGATACGCAGTATTTT	CATSSPGRGTDTQYF
TRBV27	TRBJ2-1	NA	NA	TGTGCCAGCAGCGACAGGTCCTCCTACAATGAGCAGTTCTTC	CASSDRSSYNEQFF
TRBV5-1	TRBJ2-5	once	TRBD2	TGCGCCAGCAGCCCTCTAGCGGGAGGTCGTGAGACCCAGTACTTC	CASSPLAGGRETQYF
TRBV10-2	TRBJ1-5	NA	NA	TGCGCCAGCAATGAGGGGAGCGGCAATCAGCCCCAGCATTTT	CASNEGSGNQPQHF
TRBV11-2	TRBJ2-3	NA	NA	TGTGCCAGCAGCTTAGTCGACAGGGATACGCAGTATTTT	CASSLVDRDTQYF
TRBV30	TRBJ1-5	NA	TRBD1	TGTGCCTGGACCAAGGACAGGGACAATCAGCCCCAGCATTTT	CAWTKDRDNQPQHF
TRBV30	TRBJ2-2	NA	TRBD2	TGTGCCTGGAGTCAGAGCGGGAGAATTAGCGGGGAGCTGTTTTTT	CAWSQSGRISGELFF
TRBV28	TRBJ2-3	NA	NA	TGTGCCAGCAGCACCGGACAGTCAACAGATACGCAGTATTTT	CASSTGQSTDTQYF
TRBV2	TRBJ2-1	NA	TRBD2	TGTGCCAGCAGTGAGTCAAGCGGGAGGGCCAACAATGAGCAGTTCTTC	CASSESSGRANNEQFF